The next 2 T cell receptor beta chains were all read from a single sample in a study of cytotoxic CD8 clonotypes in ibrutinib-treated CLL. Sequenced by immunoSEQ multiplex PCR; TCRdb stores in-frame clones only, minus some. There are 43,000 or so clones in the sample; 65% to 70% occur only once, and roughly 21% lies in the top ten. This specimen was PBMCs, taken after 24 months of ibrutinib treatment. The origin of the receptors is a human donor with chronic lymphocytic leukemia.

The CDR3 bases are TGTGCCAGCCGTCACGGCAATCAGCCCCAGCATTTT. Amino acid sequence: CASRHGNQPQHF. This rearrangement joins TRBV6-6 to TRBJ1-5; no clear D. Trimming cost V 8 bases and J 2 bases, with 7 bases left between them. Germline V CDR1 and CDR2: MNHNY, SVGAGI (reference sequence). The CDR3 runs 12 residues.

This clone has only a few counts. The genes are TRBV18 and TRBJ2-5, with TRBD2 matching 7 bases. The CDR3 has 14 residues. J lost 4 bases, V lost 3 bases, and 5 bases had no gene match. Germline V gives CDR1 KGHSH, CDR2 LQKENI. The CDR3: CASSPGTNSETQYF. The CDR3 DNA is TGTGCCAGCTCACCCGGGACTAATTCAGAGACCCAGTACTTC.